This T cell receptor beta chain was sequenced for a study of Graves' ophthalmopathy and Graves' hyperthyroidism. Recruitment covered hyperthyroidism patients aged 18 to 65 whose new diagnosis was of under 2 months' duration. Additional autoimmune diseases, uncontrolled infections, pregnancy or lactation disqualified patients. RNA transcripts were the source from which TCR beta CDR3 regions were amplified. HTBI-primed first-round RT-PCR preceded second-round multiplex PCR. TCRdb used MiXCR to reprocess the multiplex PCR reads, holding one entry per CDR3 protein. The repertoire holds about 550,000 distinct CDR3 sequences, with 39% as singletons. In its sample, this clonotype was seen many times. V was clipped by 4 bases and J by 3 bases, with 9 bases between them. Germline loops: CDR1 DFQATT, CDR2 SNEGSKA (reference sequence). The CDR3 is 12 residues long.

The clonotype comes from an adult man with Graves' hyperthyroidism. This chain joins TRBV20-1 and TRBJ1-2, with D hard to call. Sequencing input: peripheral blood or thyroid tissue (not recorded which). The CDR3 nucleotides read TGCAGTGCTATAGTCCGGTACTATGGCTACACCTTC. This gives the protein CSAIVRYYGYTF.